A selection of T cell receptor beta chains follows, all from one sample in a study of blood T cell repertoires in COVID-19. Generated by immunoSEQ multiplex PCR, the TCRdb table keeps only in-frame clones and is missing some. The profile shows 260,000 or so clones, around 85% of them singletons. Source material: PBMCs or T cells enriched from blood (not recorded which). The receptors were sampled from a woman in her 50s who had recovered from COVID-19. Each CDR3 is given with its conserved first and last residue.

V	J	CDR3
TRBV24-1	TRBJ2-2	CATNRGTGELFF
TRBV5-1	TRBJ1-1	CASSIQVRQGNTEAFF
TRBV5-1	TRBJ1-1	CASSYGTANTEAFF
TRBV13	TRBJ2-3	CASSLGTGRIDTQYF
TRBV5-1	TRBJ1-4	CASSWGPNEKLFF
TRBV5-6	TRBJ1-2	CASSRVTFGRGHQGYTF
TRBV29-1	TRBJ1-6	CSVAREYNSPLHF
TRBV25-1	TRBJ1-4	CASSVGQGKEGTNEKLFF
TRBV4-2	TRBJ1-2	CASSPGGNGYTF
TRBV2	TRBJ1-5	CASSVNSGSNQPQHF
TRBV10-2	TRBJ1-4	CASSERTWDEKLFF
TRBV28	TRBJ1-2	CASSFVLGQFNYGYTF
TRBV4-1	TRBJ1-1	CASSSLGQLNTEAFF
TRBV10-2	TRBJ1-4	CASSPLGEKLFF
TRBV6-2/TRBV6-3	TRBJ2-2	CASSSRTLWAGELFF
TRBV20-1	TRBJ1-1	CSASTMDRRDTEAFF
TRBV12-3/TRBV12-4	TRBJ1-2	CASSLLQGAGYTF
TRBV30	TRBJ1-1	CAWSAARSDTEAFF
TRBV12-3/TRBV12-4	TRBJ1-1	CASSFFRAEAFF
TRBV7-9	TRBJ2-1	CASSPRSVSYNEQFF
TRBV29-1	TRBJ1-4	CSAHPQGAGEKLFF
TRBV5-6	TRBJ1-4	CASSSVRDRGGRKLFF
TRBV6-5	TRBJ1-5	CASSSQGAAGAQHF
TRBV18	TRBJ1-1	CASSPGVAEAFF
TRBV7-2	TRBJ2-2	CASSFAGVNTGELFF
TRBV29-1	TRBJ2-2	CSGNVGGTGELFF
TRBV4-1	TRBJ1-2	CASSPRPDRGAYGYTF
TRBV5-1	TRBJ2-2	CASSLATGGVGELFF
TRBV5-1	TRBJ2-3	CASSFAGGADTQYF
TRBV7-2	TRBJ1-1	CASSLVRGEAFF
TRBV5-1	TRBJ1-4	CASSARDRGRPTTNEKLFF
TRBV30	TRBJ2-7	CAWNTGTSGTKAYF
TRBV28	TRBJ2-1	CASSLKTGRYNEQFF
TRBV5-1	TRBJ1-4	CASSTGVSNEKLFF
TRBV7-2	TRBJ2-7	CASSLSGTSREQYF
TRBV30	TRBJ2-7	CAWRQGAPYEQYF
TRBV18	TRBJ1-2	CASSPRQGADYGYTF
TRBV7-9	TRBJ1-1	CASSLVDLNTEAFF
TRBV4-2	TRBJ2-1	CASSQVDPGGHNEQFF
TRBV9	TRBJ1-6	CASSSGDRHNSPLHF